Each of the 15 T cell receptor beta chains below was sequenced from the same sample in a study of blood T cell repertoires in COVID-19. The protocol was immunoSEQ multiplex PCR, while the TCRdb copy is restricted to in-frame clones and leaves out a portion. This table has 200,000 or so clones, roughly 80% appearing once. Source material: peripheral blood. The receptors shown here come from a woman in her thirties who had recovered from COVID-19.

This chain connects TRBV29-1 to TRBJ2-2; a possible D gene is TRBD1 (5 bases). V was clipped by 2 bases and J by 4 bases, with 11 bases between them. The germline CDR1 and CDR2 sequences are SQVTM and ANQGSEA. The CDR3 runs to 14 residues. CDR3 amino acids: CSVERGLRTGELFF. CDR3 nucleotides: TGCAGCGTTGAAAGGGGTTTACGCACCGGGGAGCTGTTTTTT.

This clone was seen a single time. V and J are TRBV24-1 and TRBJ2-1, with 9 bases lining up with TRBD1. CDR1 and CDR2 (germline): KGHDR, SFDVKD. V shed 7 bases and J 5 bases; nucleotides not matched to a gene: 8. The CDR3 runs 15 residues. The CDR3: CATSGRGQGHNEQFF. As DNA, the CDR3 is TGTGCCACCAGCGGAAGGGGACAGGGACACAATGAGCAGTTCTTC.

This sequence joins TRBV11-2 and TRBJ1-2; TRBD1 matches at 9 bases. The CDR3 sequence is 16 residues long. CDR1 is SGHAT and CDR2 is FQNNGV in the germline V gene. V shed 1 base and J 3 bases; nucleotides not matched to a gene: 6. CDR3 DNA sequence: TGTGCCAGCAGCTTAGCGTTACAGGGGGCTGACTATGGCTACACCTTC. Translating it yields CASSLALQGADYGYTF.

The rearrangement joins TRBV19 to TRBJ1-2; 9 bases align to TRBD1. The CDR3 loop spans 13 amino acids. From germline, CDR1 is LNHDA and CDR2 SQIVND (reference sequence). V lost 8 bases, J lost 8 bases, and 9 bases stayed unmatched. The CDR3 bases are TGTGCCAGTCGGGGTCGGACAGGGGACGGCTACACCTTC. This sequence encodes CASRGRTGDGYTF.

This chain uses TRBV6-2 or TRBV6-3 with TRBJ2-3; 10 bases fit TRBD2. V shed 2 bases, J shed 4 bases, and the junction held 3 bases outside the gene matches. The CDR3 totals 15 residues. Germline CDR1 reads MNHEY; CDR2 reads SVGEGT. The CDR3 here is CASSYLAGASDTQYF. Written as DNA, the CDR3 is TGTGCCAGCAGTTACCTAGCGGGAGCATCAGATACGCAGTATTTT.

This chain joins TRBV7-6 and TRBJ1-1; D not resolved. The V end lost 1 base, the J end lost 0 bases, and 9 bases lay between the germline ends. The CDR3 is 15 amino acids. Germline V CDR1 and CDR2: SGHVS, FNYEAQ. Here the CDR3 reads CASSLVGVMNTEAFF. CDR3 nucleotide sequence: TGTGCCAGCAGCTTAGTCGGGGTCATGAACACTGAAGCTTTCTTT.

The chain links TRBV5-6 to TRBJ2-7; a weak D match, TRBD1 (6 bases). The CDR3 runs to 14 residues. V was trimmed by 5 bases and J by 7 bases, leaving 19 bases between them. Germline CDR1 reads SGHDT; CDR2 reads YYEEEE. CDR3 sequence: CASSHPQGRREQYF. CDR3 nucleotides: TGTGCCAGCAGTCATCCTCAGGGGCGTCGGGAGCAGTACTTC.

This clone has only a few counts. In DNA, the CDR3 is TGTGCCAGCAGCCAAGAAACAGCATCAACCTATGGCTACACCTTC. It is translated as CASSQETASTYGYTF. V gene TRBV4-2 combines with J gene TRBJ1-2; no clear D gene. CDR1 and CDR2 (germline): LGHNA, YNFKEQ. Between the trimmed V and J ends, which lost 0 bases and 4 bases, there was a span of 12 bases. The CDR3 loop spans 15 amino acids.

The rearrangement uses TRBV9 and TRBJ2-2; D unclear. V lost 0 bases, J lost 4 bases, and 13 bases lay in between. The germline V gene has CDR1 SGDLS and CDR2 YYNGEE. CDR3 length: 16 amino acids. CDR3 residues: CASSVGSAELTGELFF. In nucleotides, the CDR3 is TGTGCCAGCAGCGTAGGGTCCGCGGAGCTCACCGGGGAGCTGTTTTTT.

This chain connects TRBV30 to TRBJ1-4; D unresolved. V was trimmed by 3 bases and J by 8 bases, leaving 16 bases between them. The CDR3 is 14 amino acids. Germline CDR1 and CDR2: GTSNPN and SVGIG (reference sequence). The CDR3 coding sequence is TGTGCCTGGAGCCCCCTTGGAGGCGGGGAAAAACTGTTTTTT. Translating gives CAWSPLGGGEKLFF.

This clone was seen only once. CDR3 nucleotides: TGTGCCACCAGTGATTCAGGGACTAGCGGAGAGACCCAGTACTTC. This codes for CATSDSGTSGETQYF. The chain couples TRBV24-1 to TRBJ2-5, with 11 bases lining up with TRBD2. Germline CDR1 is KGHDR and CDR2 is SFDVKD. This CDR3 is built from 15 residues. The ends lost 2 bases at V and 4 bases at J; junction bases unmatched: 2.

The genes are TRBV27 and TRBJ2-3; 10 nucleotides line up with TRBD2. With 5 bases clipped from V and 5 bases from J, the junction kept 10 bases outside the gene matches. Germline V gene data show CDR1 as MNHEY and CDR2 as SMNVEV (reference sequence). The CDR3 totals 16 residues. The CDR3 nucleotides read TGTGCCAGCAGTACCCGAATAGCGGGAGGAAAAGATACGCAGTATTTT. The encoded protein is CASSTRIAGGKDTQYF.

The chain employs TRBV5-1 and TRBJ2-2; 7 nucleotides match TRBD1. The germline V gene encodes CDR1 SGHRS and CDR2 YFSETQ. CDR3 size: 13 residues. With 5 bases clipped from V and 6 bases from J, the junction kept 4 bases outside the gene matches. The CDR3 bases are TGCGCCAGCAGACAGGGGCAGTCCGGGGAGCTGTTTTTT. Protein sequence: CASRQGQSGELFF.

The chain has TRBV3-1 (or the pseudogene TRBV3-2) and TRBJ2-3; 10 nucleotides line up with TRBD2. This CDR3 has 15 residues. The trim removed 4 bases at V and 4 bases at J, leaving 5 bases unmatched. CDR1 is LGHDT and CDR2 is YNNKEL in the germline V gene (reference sequence). DNA of the CDR3: TGTGCCAGCAGCCCTAGCGGGAGCGAGCCAGATACGCAGTATTTT. As protein: CASSPSGSEPDTQYF.

Here the CDR3 DNA reads TGTGCCAGCAGTTTAGGGTGGGGGGTAGAAGGAACTGAAGCTTTCTTT. It yields the protein CASSLGWGVEGTEAFF. The V gene is TRBV27, the J gene TRBJ1-1; maybe TRBD1 (5 bases). The CDR3 has 16 residues. Germline values: CDR1 MNHEY, CDR2 SMNVEV (reference sequence). The V end was cut by 2 bases, the J end by 5 bases, with 18 bases between.